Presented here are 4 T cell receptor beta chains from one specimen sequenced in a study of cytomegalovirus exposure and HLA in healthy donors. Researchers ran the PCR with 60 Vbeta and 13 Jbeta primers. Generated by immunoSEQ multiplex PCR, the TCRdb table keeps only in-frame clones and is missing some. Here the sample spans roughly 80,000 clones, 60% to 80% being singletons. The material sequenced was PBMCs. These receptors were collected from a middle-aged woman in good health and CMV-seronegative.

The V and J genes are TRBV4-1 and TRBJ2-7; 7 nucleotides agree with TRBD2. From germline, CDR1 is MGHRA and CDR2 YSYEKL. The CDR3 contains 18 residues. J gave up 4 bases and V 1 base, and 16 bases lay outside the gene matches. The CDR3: CASSQVDFLPGGIYEQYF. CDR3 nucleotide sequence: TGCGCCAGCAGCCAAGTCGATTTTCTCCCGGGAGGTATTTACGAGCAGTACTTC.

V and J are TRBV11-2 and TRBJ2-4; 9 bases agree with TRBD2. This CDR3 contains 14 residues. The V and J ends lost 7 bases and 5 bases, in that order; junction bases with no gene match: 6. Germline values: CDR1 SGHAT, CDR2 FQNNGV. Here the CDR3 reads CASTIAGAQNIQYF. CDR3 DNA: TGTGCCAGCACCATAGCGGGGGCACAAAACATTCAGTACTTC.

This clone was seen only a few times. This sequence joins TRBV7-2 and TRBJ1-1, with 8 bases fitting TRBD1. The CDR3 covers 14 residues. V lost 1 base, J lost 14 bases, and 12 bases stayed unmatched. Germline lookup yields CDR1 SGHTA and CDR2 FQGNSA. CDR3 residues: CASSLGRQGTRIFF. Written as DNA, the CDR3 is TGTGCCAGCAGCTTAGGTCGACAGGGGACGCGGATCTTCTTT.

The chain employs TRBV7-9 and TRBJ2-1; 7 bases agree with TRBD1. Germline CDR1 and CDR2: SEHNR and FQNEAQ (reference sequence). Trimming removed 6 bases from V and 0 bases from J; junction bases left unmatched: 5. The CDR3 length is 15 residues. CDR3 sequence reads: CASSSGTDSYNEQFF. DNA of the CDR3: TGTGCCAGCAGTTCCGGGACAGACTCCTACAATGAGCAGTTCTTC.